One TCR beta chain is described in this entry. The sample belongs to a study of blood T cell repertoires in COVID-19. Study background: From T cells, B-cell-depleted T cells, or PBMCs came the material, which was cDNA or gDNA.

Which cohort a participant joined came from the clinical history participants gave. Donors in Cohort 3 who had recovered were those with two negative PCRs, healthcare professional clearance, or resolution of their symptoms. J was trimmed by 10 bases and V by 6 bases; bases with no gene match: 5. The V gene's germline CDR1 is MNHEY and CDR2 SVGAGI. The CDR3 runs 12 residues. Sequencing used immunoSEQ multiplex PCR; TCRdb keeps in-frame clones, though not all of them. This sample yields 150,000 to 200,000 clones, of which around 92% are seen a single time; approximately 8.2% belongs to the top ten. The specimen was PBMCs or T cells enriched from blood (not recorded which). The chain combines TRBV6-5 with TRBJ1-1; 10 nucleotides line up with TRBD1. This clonotype was obtained from a woman between 18 and 29 years old who had recovered from COVID-19. CDR3 sequence (DNA): TGTGCCAGCAGCCGGGACAGGGGATTAGCTTTCTTT. Residues: CASSRDRGLAFF.